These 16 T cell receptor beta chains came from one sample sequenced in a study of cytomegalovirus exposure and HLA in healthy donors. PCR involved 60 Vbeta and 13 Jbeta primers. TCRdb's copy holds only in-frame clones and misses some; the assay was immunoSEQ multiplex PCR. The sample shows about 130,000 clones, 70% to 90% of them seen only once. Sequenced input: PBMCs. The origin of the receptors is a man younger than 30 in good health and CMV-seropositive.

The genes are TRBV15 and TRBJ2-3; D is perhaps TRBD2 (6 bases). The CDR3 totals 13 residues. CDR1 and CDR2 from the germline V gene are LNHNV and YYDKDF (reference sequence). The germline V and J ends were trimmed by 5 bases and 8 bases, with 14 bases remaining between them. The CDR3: CATSGGAQGTQYF. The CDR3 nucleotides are TGTGCCACCAGCGGCGGGGCCCAAGGTACGCAGTATTTT.

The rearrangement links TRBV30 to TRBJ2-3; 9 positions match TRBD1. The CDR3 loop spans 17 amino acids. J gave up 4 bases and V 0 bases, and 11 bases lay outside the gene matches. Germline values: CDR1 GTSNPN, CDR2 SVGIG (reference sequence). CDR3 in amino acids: CAWSVPLPRQGADTQYF. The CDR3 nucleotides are TGTGCCTGGAGTGTACCCCTCCCGAGACAGGGGGCAGATACGCAGTATTTT. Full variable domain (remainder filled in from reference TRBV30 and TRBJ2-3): SQTIHQWPATLVQPVGSPLSLECTVEGTSNPNLYWYRQAAGRGLQLLFYSVGIGQISSEVPQNLSASRPQDRQFILSSKKLLLSDSGFYLCAWSVPLPRQGADTQYFGPGTRLTVL.

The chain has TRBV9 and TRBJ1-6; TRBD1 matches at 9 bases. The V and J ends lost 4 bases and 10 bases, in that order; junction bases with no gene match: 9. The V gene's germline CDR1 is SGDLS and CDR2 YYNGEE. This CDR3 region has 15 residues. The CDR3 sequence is CASSFGGQGESPLHF. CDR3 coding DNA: TGTGCCAGCAGCTTTGGGGGACAGGGTGAATCACCCCTCCACTTT.

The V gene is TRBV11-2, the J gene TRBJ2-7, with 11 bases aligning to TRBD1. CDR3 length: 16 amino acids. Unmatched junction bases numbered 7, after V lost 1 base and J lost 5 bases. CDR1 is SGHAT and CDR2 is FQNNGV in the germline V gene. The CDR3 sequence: CASSLVRGQGAHEQYF. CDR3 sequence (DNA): TGTGCCAGCAGCTTAGTGCGAGGACAGGGGGCCCACGAGCAGTACTTC.

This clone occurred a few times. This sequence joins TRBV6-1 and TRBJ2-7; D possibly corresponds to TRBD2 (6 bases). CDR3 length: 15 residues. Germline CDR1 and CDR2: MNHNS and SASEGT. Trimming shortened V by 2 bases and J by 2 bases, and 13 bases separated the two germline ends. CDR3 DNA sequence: TGTGCCAGCAGTGAATCCCGACTAGGTCCCTACGAGCAGTACTTC. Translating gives CASSESRLGPYEQYF.

CDR3 amino acids: CASSLTANEQFF. Here the CDR3 DNA reads TGTGCCAGCAGCTTGACAGCCAATGAGCAGTTCTTC. The chain has TRBV14 and TRBJ2-1; possible D gene TRBD1, 5 bases. Germline V gene data show CDR1 as SGHDN and CDR2 as FVKESK. Trimming pared 5 bases from V and 6 bases from J, leaving 8 bases between. The CDR3 extends over 12 amino acids.

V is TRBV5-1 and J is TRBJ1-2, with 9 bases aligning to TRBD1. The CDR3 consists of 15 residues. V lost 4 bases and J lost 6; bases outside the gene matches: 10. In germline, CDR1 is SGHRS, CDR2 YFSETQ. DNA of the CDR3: TGCGCCAGCAGCCAGGGCTCGGGACAGGGAAATGGCTACACCTTC. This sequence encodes CASSQGSGQGNGYTF.

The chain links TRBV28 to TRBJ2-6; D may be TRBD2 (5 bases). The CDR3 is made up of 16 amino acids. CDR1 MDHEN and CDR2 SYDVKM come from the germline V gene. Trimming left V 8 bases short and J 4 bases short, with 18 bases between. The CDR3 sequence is CASSGLRGRGANVLTF. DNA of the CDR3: TGTGCCAGCTCCGGACTGCGCGGCCGAGGGGCCAACGTCCTGACTTTC. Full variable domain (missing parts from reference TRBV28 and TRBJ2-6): DVKVTQSSRYLVKRTGEKVFLECVQDMDHENMFWYRQDPGLGLRLIYFSYDVKMKEKGDIPEGYSVSREKKERFSLILESASTNQTSMYLCASSGLRGRGANVLTFGAGSRLTVL.

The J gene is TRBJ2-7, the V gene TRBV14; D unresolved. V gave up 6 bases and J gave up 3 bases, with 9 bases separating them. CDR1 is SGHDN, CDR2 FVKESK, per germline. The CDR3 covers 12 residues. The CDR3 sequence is CASSPAGYEQYF. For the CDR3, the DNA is TGTGCCAGCAGTCCCGCCGGCTACGAGCAGTACTTC.

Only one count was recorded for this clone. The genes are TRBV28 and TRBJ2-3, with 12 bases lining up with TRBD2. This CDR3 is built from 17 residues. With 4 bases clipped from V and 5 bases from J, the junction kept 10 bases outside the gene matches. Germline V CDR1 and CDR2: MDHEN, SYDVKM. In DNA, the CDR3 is TGTGCCAGCAGTTCGCATCTGGGACTAGCGGGCGGAGATACGCAGTATTTT. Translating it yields CASSSHLGLAGGDTQYF.

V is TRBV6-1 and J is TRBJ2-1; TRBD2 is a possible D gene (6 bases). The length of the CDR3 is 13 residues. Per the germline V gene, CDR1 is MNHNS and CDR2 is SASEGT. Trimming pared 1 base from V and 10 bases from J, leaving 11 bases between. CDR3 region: CASSEGAEGEQFF. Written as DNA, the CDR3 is TGTGCCAGCAGTGAAGGGGCGGAGGGGGAGCAGTTCTTC.

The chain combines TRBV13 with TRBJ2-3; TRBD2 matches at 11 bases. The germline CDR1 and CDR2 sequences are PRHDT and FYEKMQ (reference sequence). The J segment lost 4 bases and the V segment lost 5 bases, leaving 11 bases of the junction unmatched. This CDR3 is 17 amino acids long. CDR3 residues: CASSVGTSGRFSDTQYF. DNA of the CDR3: TGTGCCAGCAGCGTCGGAACTAGCGGGAGATTTTCAGATACGCAGTATTTT.

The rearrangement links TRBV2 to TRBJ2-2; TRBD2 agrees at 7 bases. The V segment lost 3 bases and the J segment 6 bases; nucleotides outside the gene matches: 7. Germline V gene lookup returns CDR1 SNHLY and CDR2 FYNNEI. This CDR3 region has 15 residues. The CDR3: CASSDRSGDPGELFF. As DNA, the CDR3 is TGTGCCAGCAGTGACAGGAGCGGGGATCCCGGGGAGCTGTTTTTT.

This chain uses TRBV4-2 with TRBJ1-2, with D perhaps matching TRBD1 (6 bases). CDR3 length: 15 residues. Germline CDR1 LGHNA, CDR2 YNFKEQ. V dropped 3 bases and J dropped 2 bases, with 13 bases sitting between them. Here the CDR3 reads CASSQDSGGNYGYTF. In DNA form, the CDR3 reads TGTGCCAGCAGCCAGGACAGCGGGGGGAACTATGGCTACACCTTC.

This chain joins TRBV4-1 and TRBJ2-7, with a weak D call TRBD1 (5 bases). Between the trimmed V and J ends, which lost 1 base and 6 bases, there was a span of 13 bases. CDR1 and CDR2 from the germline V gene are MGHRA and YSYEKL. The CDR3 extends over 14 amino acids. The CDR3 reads CASSQVQGSVEQYF. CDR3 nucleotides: TGCGCCAGCAGCCAAGTCCAGGGATCTGTCGAGCAGTACTTC.

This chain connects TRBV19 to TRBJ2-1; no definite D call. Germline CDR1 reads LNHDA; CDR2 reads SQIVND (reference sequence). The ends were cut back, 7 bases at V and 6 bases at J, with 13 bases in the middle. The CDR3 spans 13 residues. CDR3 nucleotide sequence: TGTGCCAGTACCCCAGGCCGGTTCAATGAGCAGTTCTTC. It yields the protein CASTPGRFNEQFF.